This T cell receptor beta chain was profiled in a study of beta chain features in type 1 diabetes. Findings and limits, study-wide: Reduced insertions and increased deletions marked VDJ junctions in type 1 diabetes patients.

Concerning this clone: The antigen is not known.

Cell sorting via CD45RO/CCR7/CD25/CD127/CD95/CD27 was performed to obtain CD4+ naive, central memory, regulatory and stem cell-like memory cells. All of the sorted populations showed purity greater than 95%. Trimming pared 1 base from V and 9 bases from J, leaving 8 bases between. This CDR3 has 12 amino acids. Germline loops: CDR1 SGHTA, CDR2 FQGNSA. Expressed TCRB transcripts were sequenced after all isolated RNA was converted to cDNA. The assay was immunoSEQ multiplex PCR, and TCRdb's table has in-frame clones only and misses some. The table includes under 800,000 clones, about 16% detected once. The sample comprised naive CD4+ T cells from blood. The genes are TRBV7-2 and TRBJ2-3; D not certain. The receptor was derived from a man between 18 and 29 years old in good health. Here the CDR3 reads CASSLGRETQYF. The DNA for the CDR3 is TGTGCCAGCAGCTTAGGAAGAGAGACGCAGTATTTT.